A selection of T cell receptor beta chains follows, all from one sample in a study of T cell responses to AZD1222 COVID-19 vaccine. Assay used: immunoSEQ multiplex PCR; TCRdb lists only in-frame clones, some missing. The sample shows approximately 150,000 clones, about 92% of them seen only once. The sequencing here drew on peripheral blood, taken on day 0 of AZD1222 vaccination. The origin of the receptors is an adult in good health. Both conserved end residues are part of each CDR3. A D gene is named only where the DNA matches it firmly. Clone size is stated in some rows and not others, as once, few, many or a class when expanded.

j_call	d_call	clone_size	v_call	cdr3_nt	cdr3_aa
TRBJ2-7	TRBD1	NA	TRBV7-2	TGTGCCAGCAGCCTCACCGGGACAGGGATAACCTACGAGCAGTACTTC	CASSLTGTGITYEQYF
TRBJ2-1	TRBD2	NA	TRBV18	TGTGCCAGCTCACTGGGGCAGGTGACTAGCGGGGGATACAATGAGCAGTTCTTC	CASSLGQVTSGGYNEQFF
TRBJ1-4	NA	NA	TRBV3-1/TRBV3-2	TGTGCCAGCAGCCAAGATTTAATTTTGGACCTTAATGAAAAACTGTTTTTT	CASSQDLILDLNEKLFF
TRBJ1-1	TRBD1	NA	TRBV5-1	TGCGCCAGCAGCTTGGCCCGGGACAGGGCCCCGAACACTGAAGCTTTCTTT	CASSLARDRAPNTEAFF
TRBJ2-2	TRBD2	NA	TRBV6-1	TGTGCCAGCAGTGAACAGGGAGGGTTTAACACCGGGGAGCTGTTTTTT	CASSEQGGFNTGELFF
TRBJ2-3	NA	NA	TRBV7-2	TGTGCCAGCAGCTTATCCCCGCCTGGGCTAGGGAGCACAGATACGCAGTATTTT	CASSLSPPGLGSTDTQYF
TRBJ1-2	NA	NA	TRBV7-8	TGTGCCAGCAGCGCTCAGAACTATGGCTACACCTTC	CASSAQNYGYTF
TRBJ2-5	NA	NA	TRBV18	TGTGCCAGCTCACCCCCCTCGAGCGGAGGGGAGACCCAGTACTTC	CASSPPSSGGETQYF
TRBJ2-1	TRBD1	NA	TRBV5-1	TGCGCCAGCAGCATTGGGGGACCGGGACAGGGGTGGAATGAGCAGTTCTTC	CASSIGGPGQGWNEQFF
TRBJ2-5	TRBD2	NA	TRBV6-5	TGTGCCAGCAGTTCAGGTGGCGGGGAGGGAGAGACCCAGTACTTC	CASSSGGGEGETQYF
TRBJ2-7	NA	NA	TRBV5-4	TGTGCCAGCAGTGGGGGGCCAGGAAACTCCTACGAGCAGTACTTC	CASSGGPGNSYEQYF
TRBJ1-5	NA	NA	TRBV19	TGTGCCAGTAGTAGTTCCCTGAGTGGGGCCCAGCATTTT	CASSSSLSGAQHF
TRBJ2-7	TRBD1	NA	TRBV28	TGTGCCAGCATGGGGCGCCACAGGGGTGAGCAGTACTTC	CASMGRHRGEQYF
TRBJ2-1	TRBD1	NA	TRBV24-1	TGTGCCACCAGTGATTTAAGGGGGCGGAGTGGGGAGCAGTTCTTC	CATSDLRGRSGEQFF
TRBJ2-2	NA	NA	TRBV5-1	TGCGCCAGCAGCTACTCGAGGGGTACCGGGGAGCTGTTTTTT	CASSYSRGTGELFF
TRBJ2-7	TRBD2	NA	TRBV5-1	TGCGCCAGCAGCCTGGGGCGGGAGGGCCCTCGCGAGCAGTACTTC	CASSLGREGPREQYF
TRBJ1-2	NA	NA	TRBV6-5	TGTGCCAGCAGTTACTCGACCCAGTATGGCTACACCTTC	CASSYSTQYGYTF
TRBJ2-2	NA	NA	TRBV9	TGTGCCAGCAGCCTAGGCGACGGGGAGCTGTTTTTT	CASSLGDGELFF
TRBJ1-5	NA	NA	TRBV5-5	TGTGCCAGCAGCTTAACAGCCCGAGGGAGCAATCAGCCCCAGCATTTT	CASSLTARGSNQPQHF
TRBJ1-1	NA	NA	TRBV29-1	TGCAGCGTTGGACCCGGGCTTGGGAACACTGAAGCTTTCTTT	CSVGPGLGNTEAFF
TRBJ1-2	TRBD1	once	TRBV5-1	TGCGCCAGCAGCTTGGACAGGGGAAGGGGAAGCTACACCTTC	CASSLDRGRGSYTF
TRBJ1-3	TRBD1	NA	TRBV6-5	TGTGCCAGCAGCGATAAAGGACAGGGATGGAACACCATATATTTT	CASSDKGQGWNTIYF
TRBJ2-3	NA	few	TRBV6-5	TGTGCCAGCAGTTACTCGGGCAGGGGGGCCCCAGATACGCAGTATTTT	CASSYSGRGAPDTQYF
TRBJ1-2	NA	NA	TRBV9	TGTGCCAGCAGCGTAGCTGTCGGGCCTGGCTACACCTTC	CASSVAVGPGYTF
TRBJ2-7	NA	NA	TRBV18	TGTGCCAGCTCACGCGGGACAGCCTACGAGCAGTACTTC	CASSRGTAYEQYF
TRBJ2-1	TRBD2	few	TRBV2	TGTGCCAGCAACGGAGGACTAGCGGGGGTGGGGCAGTTCTTC	CASNGGLAGVGQFF
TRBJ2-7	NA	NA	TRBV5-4	TGTGCCAGCAGCTTGGGACAGGTGTTGGACGAGCAGTACTTC	CASSLGQVLDEQYF
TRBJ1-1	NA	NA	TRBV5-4	TGTGCCAGCAGCTCCGCAGACAGCTACACTGAAGCTTTCTTT	CASSSADSYTEAFF
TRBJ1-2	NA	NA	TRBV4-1	TGCGCCAGCAGCCAAGCTGGGACTAATTATGGCTACACCTTC	CASSQAGTNYGYTF
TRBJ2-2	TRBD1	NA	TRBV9	TGTGCCAGCAGCTCCCCAGGGAACAGGGGGCGCGACGGGGAGCTGTTTTTT	CASSSPGNRGRDGELFF
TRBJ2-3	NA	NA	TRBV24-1	TGTGCCACCAGTGATTTGCAATGGGATACGCAGTATTTT	CATSDLQWDTQYF